This T cell receptor (beta chain) was found in a study of blood T cell repertoires in COVID-19. On the study more broadly: Sites in the United States, Italy and Spain provided acute and convalescent COVID-19 samples. In each case, the material was cDNA or gDNA derived from T cells, B-cell-depleted T cells, or PBMCs.

TCRdb's table, derived via immunoSEQ multiplex PCR, lists solely in-frame clones and lacks some. This repertoire shows 65,000 to 90,000 clones, 87% found once; its top ten account for 2.5% to 3.5%. CDR3 length: 16 amino acids. Per the germline V gene, CDR1 is SEHNR and CDR2 is FQNEAQ (reference sequence). The junction had 12 bases not matched to a gene; V was cut back by 6 bases and J by 5 bases. This chain joins TRBV7-9 and TRBJ1-5; 8 bases fit TRBD1. This TCR derives from a woman aged 45-65 years with active or convalescent COVID-19. The sample was peripheral blood. The DNA of the CDR3 is TGTGCCAGCAGTATACAGGGGGATGGCCCACATCAGCCCCAGCATTTT. It yields the protein CASSIQGDGPHQPQHF.